The 29 T cell receptor beta chains below were found in one sample sequenced in a study of blood T cell repertoires in COVID-19. Sequencing was performed with immunoSEQ multiplex PCR; in TCRdb, only in-frame clones are kept and a portion is missing. The sample lists some 250,000 clones; 80% to 85% were seen once. The material sequenced was peripheral blood. The receptors here all came from a woman aged 55-70 years with active or convalescent COVID-19.

As for this clone: The sample contains more than one DNA sequence encoding this CDR3. V gene TRBV23-1 combines with J gene TRBJ2-1; D perhaps matches TRBD2 (6 bases). TRBV23-1 is marked as an open reading frame, function uncertain. V shed 2 bases and J shed 3 bases, with 26 bases lying between them. The CDR3 covers 20 residues. CDR3 amino acids: CASSQPERVSGPGGYNEQFF. The CDR3, as DNA: TGCGCCAGCAGTCAACCTGAAAGGGTCTCGGGCCCCGGGGGCTACAATGAGCAGTTCTTC.

This chain uses TRBV20-1 with TRBJ1-6; D may be TRBD1 (6 bases). The CDR3 extends over 14 amino acids. The V gene lost 6 bases and the J gene lost 9 bases, with 18 bases spanning the gap. Germline CDR1 and CDR2: DFQATT and SNEGSKA (reference sequence). DNA of the CDR3: TGCAGTGCAAGTACAGGGTATCAGGCTTCACCCCTCCACTTT. The encoded protein is CSASTGYQASPLHF.

CDR3 sequence reads: CASSIGSSYNSPLHF. CDR3 nucleotides: TGTGCCAGTAGTATCGGGAGCTCCTATAATTCACCCCTCCACTTT. This sequence joins TRBV19 and TRBJ1-6; D gene ambiguous. Trimming removed 3 bases at V and 0 bases at J, with 6 bases between. CDR1 is LNHDA and CDR2 is SQIVND in the germline V gene (reference sequence). CDR3 length: 15 residues.

The chain links TRBV19 to TRBJ1-5; D is possibly TRBD1 (6 bases). V lost 4 bases to trimming and J lost 6 bases, with 13 bases between them. The CDR3 has 14 residues. Germline V gives CDR1 LNHDA, CDR2 SQIVND (reference sequence). CDR3: CASSTGQPPQPQHF. In nucleotides, the CDR3 is TGTGCCAGTAGTACCGGACAGCCGCCTCAGCCCCAGCATTTT.

This clone is a singleton in its sample. This chain links TRBV21-1 with TRBJ2-1; the listed D gene, TRBD1, was not tested against the DNA. TRBV21-1 is annotated as a pseudogene. This CDR3 contains 16 residues. The CDR3 sequence is CASSKGDILVGNEQFF. DNA for the CDR3: TGTGCCAGCAGCAAAGGGGACATCCTTGTTGGGAATGAGCAGTTCTTC.

This clone was counted between two and nine times. The genes are TRBV2 and TRBJ2-1; 11 nucleotides line up with TRBD2. The CDR3 is 15 amino acids. Germline CDR1 is SNHLY and CDR2 is FYNNEI. The V and J ends lost 7 bases and 3 bases, in that order; junction bases with no gene match: 5. The CDR3 reads CASNLAGGRYNEQFF. The CDR3 nucleotides read TGTGCCAGCAATCTAGCGGGGGGACGCTACAATGAGCAGTTCTTC.

In its sample, this clone was seen once. This sequence joins TRBV7-2 and TRBJ2-1; D not resolved. Germline V gene data show CDR1 as SGHTA and CDR2 as FQGNSA. This CDR3 is 14 amino acids long. Deletions cut 0 bases from V and 8 bases from J, with 11 bases between. The DNA of the CDR3 is TGTGCCAGCAGCTTAGCTGCTCAGCGCGATGAGCAGTTCTTC. Encoded protein: CASSLAAQRDEQFF.

The chain employs TRBV19 and TRBJ2-1; maybe TRBD2 (6 bases). V lost 7 bases and J lost 9, with 22 bases in between. Germline values: CDR1 LNHDA, CDR2 SQIVND (reference sequence). CDR3 length: 15 residues. The DNA for the CDR3 is TGTGCCAGTACCCGGCCGGGACTCCTCTCTCGTGAGCAGTTCTTC. Protein: CASTRPGLLSREQFF.

This clone occurred once. This chain joins TRBV11-1 and TRBJ2-3; 8 bases line up with TRBD2. This CDR3 contains 16 residues. The junction had 6 bases not matched to a gene; V was cut back by 4 bases and J by 0 bases. Germline values: CDR1 SGHAT, CDR2 FQDESV (reference sequence). The CDR3 bases are TGTGCCAGCAGCTACGGGGGGGCCCCTAGCACAGATACGCAGTATTTT. The encoded protein is CASSYGGAPSTDTQYF.

The chain has TRBV21-1 and TRBJ2-7; the table calls TRBD1, which could not be checked here. TRBV21-1 is termed a pseudogene. CDR3 size: 15 residues. CDR3 in DNA: TGTGCCAGCAGCAAGGACAAGGGCTGGGGTTACGAGCAGTACTTC. Protein: CASSKDKGWGYEQYF.

The table lists this clone with a count of one. J is TRBJ2-7 and V is TRBV6-2 or TRBV6-3; TRBD1 aligns across 7 bases. V lost 6 bases and J lost 0; bases outside the gene matches: 11. The CDR3 is made up of 16 amino acids. Germline CDR1 and CDR2: MNHEY and SVGEGT. Here the CDR3 reads CASSTRQGLNSYEQYF. The CDR3 bases are TGTGCCAGCAGCACTAGACAGGGTCTGAACTCCTACGAGCAGTACTTC.

The V gene is TRBV30, the J gene TRBJ1-2; 7 bases fit TRBD1. CDR3 length: 13 residues. Looked up from germline, CDR1 is GTSNPN and CDR2 is SVGIG (reference sequence). V gave up 0 bases and J gave up 7 bases; unmatched junction bases: 5. The CDR3 sequence: CAWSVTGAGGYTF. The CDR3 DNA reads as TGTGCCTGGAGTGTTACAGGGGCCGGTGGCTACACCTTC.

This clone turned up a few times. The V call is TRBV5-6, the J call TRBJ1-3; D unclear. Germline assignment: CDR1 SGHDT and CDR2 YYEEEE. V lost 6 bases, J lost 2 bases, and 18 bases lay in between. The CDR3 length is 16 residues. DNA for the CDR3: TGTGCCAGCATGGCCCGTCAGGATTGGCCTGGAAACACCATATATTTT. It encodes CASMARQDWPGNTIYF.

The V and J genes are TRBV10-3 and TRBJ2-3; tentative D call: TRBD2 (6 bases). This CDR3 is built from 15 residues. V gave up 4 bases and J gave up 0 bases, with 11 bases separating them. Germline CDR1 ENHRY, CDR2 SYGVKD. CDR3 sequence: CAISGGGASTDTQYF. CDR3 coding DNA: TGTGCCATCAGTGGTGGCGGGGCTAGCACAGATACGCAGTATTTT.

This chain connects TRBV6-5 to TRBJ1-1; weak D call: TRBD1 (6 bases). Trimming took 7 bases from V and 4 from J, leaving 16 bases between them. Germline loops: CDR1 MNHEY, CDR2 SVGAGI. This CDR3 has 14 amino acids. The CDR3 DNA reads TGTGCCAGCACCCCAACGACAGGCGGCACTGAAGCTTTCTTT. It translates to CASTPTTGGTEAFF.

This chain connects TRBV7-2 to TRBJ1-1, with a weak D call TRBD1 (6 bases). The V end was cut by 6 bases, the J end by 3 bases, with 17 bases between. CDR3 size: 15 residues. Germline V gene sequence: CDR1 SGHTA, CDR2 FQGNSA. CDR3 loop: CASSLDSGLYTEAFF. CDR3 nucleotide sequence: TGTGCCAGCAGTCTGGACAGTGGGCTGTACACTGAAGCTTTCTTT.

The table lists this clone with many counts. This chain joins TRBV12-3 or TRBV12-4 and TRBJ1-2; no clear D gene. Trimming removed 6 bases at V and 4 bases at J, with 12 bases between. This CDR3 is built from 13 residues. CDR3 DNA sequence: TGTGCCAGCAGCCCAGGAGGCCCCTATGGCTACACCTTC. Amino acids: CASSPGGPYGYTF.

This clone occurred once. The V gene is TRBV2, the J gene TRBJ2-5, with 15 positions matching TRBD2. The V segment lost 7 bases and the J segment 0 bases; nucleotides outside the gene matches: 6. The length of the CDR3 is 17 residues. Looked up from germline, CDR1 is SNHLY and CDR2 is FYNNEI. The CDR3 protein is CASTGLAGGINQETQYF. For the CDR3, the DNA is TGTGCCAGCACCGGACTAGCGGGGGGGATTAACCAAGAGACCCAGTACTTC.

This clone turned up a few times. The chain uses TRBV4-1 and TRBJ1-4; D remains ambiguous. Germline values: CDR1 MGHRA, CDR2 YSYEKL. Trimming took 1 base from V and 8 from J, leaving 8 bases between them. This CDR3 has 13 amino acids. The CDR3 region has the DNA TGCGCCAGCAGCCAAGTTGTACTCGAAAAACTGTTTTTT. Translating it yields CASSQVVLEKLFF.

The V and J genes are TRBV30 and TRBJ1-2; 8 bases agree with TRBD1. V gave up 7 bases and J gave up 2 bases; unmatched junction bases: 12. CDR1 GTSNPN and CDR2 SVGIG come from the germline V gene (reference sequence). The CDR3 spans 15 residues. The CDR3 DNA follows: TGTGCCTTCAGGGGGCGCGACTCTAGGAACTATGGCTACACCTTC. Protein: CAFRGRDSRNYGYTF. Full variable domain (rest looked up from reference TRBV30 and TRBJ1-2): SQTIHQWPATLVQPVGSPLSLECTVEGTSNPNLYWYRQAAGRGLQLLFYSVGIGQISSEVPQNLSASRPQDRQFILSSKKLLLSDSGFYLCAFRGRDSRNYGYTFGSGTRLTVV.

The rearrangement links TRBV28 to TRBJ2-3, with 12 bases fitting TRBD2. V was pared by 4 bases and J by 1 base, with 6 bases of the junction left unmatched. This CDR3 region has 17 residues. CDR1 and CDR2 (germline): MDHEN, SYDVKM. Here the CDR3 DNA reads TGTGCCAGCAGTTCTCCGACTAGCGGGGGCCGCACAGATACGCAGTATTTT. It specifies CASSSPTSGGRTDTQYF.

The V and J genes are TRBV9 and TRBJ2-5; 8 bases agree with TRBD2. Germline loops: CDR1 SGDLS, CDR2 YYNGEE. V lost 3 bases, J lost 1 base, and 5 bases stayed unmatched. The CDR3 contains 15 residues. The CDR3 loop reads CASSERGGIQETQYF. CDR3 sequence (DNA): TGTGCCAGCAGCGAACGGGGGGGGATCCAAGAGACCCAGTACTTC.

The rearrangement links TRBV7-9 to TRBJ1-2; perhaps TRBD1 as D (5 bases). Germline lookup yields CDR1 SEHNR and CDR2 FQNEAQ (reference sequence). V was pared by 5 bases and J by 6 bases, with 10 bases between. CDR3 length equals 12 residues. CDR3 sequence reads: CASSGAADGYTF. CDR3 nucleotides: TGTGCCAGCAGCGGGGCTGCTGATGGCTACACCTTC.

This sequence joins TRBV14 and TRBJ1-6; D is ambiguous. The CDR3 extends over 13 amino acids. Between the trimmed V and J ends, which lost 2 bases and 7 bases, there was a span of 6 bases. Germline CDR1 is SGHDN and CDR2 is FVKESK. The CDR3 DNA reads as TGTGCCAGCAGCCAACACTTGAATTCACCCCTCCACTTT. As protein: CASSQHLNSPLHF.

Details on this clone: This same CDR3 is encoded by further DNA sequences in the sample. This chain connects TRBV7-9 to TRBJ2-7; the D gene is possibly TRBD1 (5 bases). The CDR3 is 12 residues long. The germline V and J ends were trimmed by 5 bases and 4 bases, with 9 bases remaining between them. The germline gives CDR1 SEHNR, CDR2 FQNEAQ (reference sequence). For the CDR3, the DNA is TGTGCCAGCAGCGCCCAGGGATACGAGCAGTACTTC. Translation gives CASSAQGYEQYF.

The chain combines TRBV24-1 with TRBJ1-1; 10 bases align to TRBD1. The CDR3 totals 17 residues. The germline CDR1 and CDR2 sequences are KGHDR and SFDVKD. V was pared by 5 bases and J by 3 bases, with 11 bases of the junction left unmatched. In DNA form, the CDR3 reads TGTGCCACCAGTGCCCCAGCGGACAGGGGGTTCCACACTGAAGCTTTCTTT. Its protein product is CATSAPADRGFHTEAFF.

The V and J genes are TRBV5-5 and TRBJ1-3, with TRBD1 as a possible D gene (5 bases). This CDR3 has 14 amino acids. V was cut by 0 bases and J by 3 bases, with 7 bases left in between. The germline V gene has CDR1 SGHKS and CDR2 YYEKEE (reference sequence). The CDR3 sequence: CASSLAGGGNTIYF. The CDR3 DNA is TGTGCCAGCAGCTTGGCCGGGGGTGGAAACACCATATATTTT.

This chain links TRBV7-2 with TRBJ1-3; TRBD1 aligns across 7 bases. The junction had 8 bases not matched to a gene; V was cut back by 5 bases and J by 4 bases. The CDR3 has 15 residues. Per germline, CDR1 SGHTA and CDR2 FQGNSA. CDR3 in amino acids: CASSTGVGGGNTIYF. CDR3 DNA sequence: TGTGCCAGCAGCACAGGGGTGGGGGGAGGAAACACCATATATTTT.

The J gene is TRBJ2-3, the V gene TRBV18; 13 bases match TRBD2. The V segment lost 6 bases and the J segment 3 bases; nucleotides outside the gene matches: 6. The V gene's germline CDR1 is KGHSH and CDR2 LQKENI. The CDR3 sequence is 16 residues long. The CDR3 is CASSRTSGGQTDTQYF. In DNA form, the CDR3 reads TGTGCCAGCTCCCGGACTAGCGGGGGCCAGACAGATACGCAGTATTTT.